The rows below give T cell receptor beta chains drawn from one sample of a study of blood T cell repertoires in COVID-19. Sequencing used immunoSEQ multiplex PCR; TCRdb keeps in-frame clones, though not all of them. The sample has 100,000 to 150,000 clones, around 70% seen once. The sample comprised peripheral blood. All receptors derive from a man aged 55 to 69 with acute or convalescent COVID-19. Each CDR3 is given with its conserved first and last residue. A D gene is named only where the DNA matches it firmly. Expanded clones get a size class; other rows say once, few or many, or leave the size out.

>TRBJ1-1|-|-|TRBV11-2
CASSLSWQGRGAFF
TGTGCCAGCAGCTTATCTTGGCAGGGGAGGGGAGCTTTCTTT
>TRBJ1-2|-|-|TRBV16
CASSQSRVGGYTF
TGTGCCAGCAGCCAATCCAGGGTGGGTGGCTACACCTTC
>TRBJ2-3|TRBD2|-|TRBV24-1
CATQALAGVADSGTDTQYF
TGTGCCACCCAAGCCTTAGCGGGGGTCGCAGATTCAGGCACAGATACGCAGTATTTT
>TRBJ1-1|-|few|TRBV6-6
CASDGYLGGAHTEAFF
TGTGCCTCCGACGGGTATCTAGGAGGAGCGCACACTGAAGCTTTCTTT
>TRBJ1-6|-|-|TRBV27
CASSFRDRSSYNSPLHF
TGTGCCAGCAGTTTCCGAGACAGGAGCTCCTATAATTCACCCCTCCACTTT
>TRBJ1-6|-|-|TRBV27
CARRNNRDDNSPLHF
TGTGCCAGACGAAATAACAGGGACGATAATTCACCCCTCCACTTT
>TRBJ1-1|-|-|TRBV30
CAWRANTEAFF
TGTGCCTGGAGAGCGAACACTGAAGCTTTCTTT
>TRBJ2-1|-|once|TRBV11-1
CASNGGAANEQFF
TGTGCCAGCAACGGGGGAGCGGCCAATGAGCAGTTCTTC
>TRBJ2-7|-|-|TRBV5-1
CASSLVAGTYEQYF
TGCGCCAGCAGCTTGGTGGCGGGGACCTACGAGCAGTACTTC
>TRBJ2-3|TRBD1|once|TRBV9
CASSARDRGSDTQYF
TGTGCCAGCAGCGCCAGGGACAGGGGATCAGATACGCAGTATTTT
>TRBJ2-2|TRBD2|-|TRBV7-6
CASSRLAGGDTGELFF
TGTGCCAGCAGCCGACTAGCGGGGGGCGACACCGGGGAGCTGTTTTTT
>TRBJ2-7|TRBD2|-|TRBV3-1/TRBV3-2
CASSTSGGRNEQYF
TGTGCCAGCAGTACCAGCGGGGGAAGGAACGAGCAGTACTTC
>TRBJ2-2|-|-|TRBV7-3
CASSSKRSNEGELFF
TGTGCCAGCAGCAGTAAACGGTCGAACGAGGGGGAGCTGTTTTTT
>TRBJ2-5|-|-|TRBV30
CAWRQAETQYF
TGTGCCTGGAGACAGGCGGAGACCCAGTACTTC
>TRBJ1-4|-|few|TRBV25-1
CASSELTGYRLANEKLFF
TGTGCCAGCAGTGAATTGACTGGATATAGGTTGGCTAATGAAAAACTGTTTTTT
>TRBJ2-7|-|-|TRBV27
CASRGTGSYEQYF
TGTGCCAGCAGGGGTACAGGTTCCTACGAGCAGTACTTC
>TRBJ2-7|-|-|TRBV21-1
CASSKGKRESLWANAGVFVGEQYF
TGTGCCAGCAGCAAGGGTAAGCGGGAGTCTTTGTGGGCCAACGCGGGAGTCTTTGTGGGCGAGCAGTACTTC
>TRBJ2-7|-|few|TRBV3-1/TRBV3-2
CASSQNRDEQYF
TGTGCCAGCAGCCAAAACAGAGACGAGCAGTACTTC
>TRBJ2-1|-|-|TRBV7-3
CASSSAAGSYNEQFF
TGTGCCAGCAGCTCTGCGGCGGGGTCCTACAATGAGCAGTTCTTC
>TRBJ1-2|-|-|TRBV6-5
CASSDPSQGIYGYTF
TGTGCCAGCAGCGACCCTTCTCAGGGGATCTATGGCTACACCTTC